This note documents a single TCR beta chain sequence. Germline CDR1 MGHRA, CDR2 YSYEKL. V lost 0 bases and J 7 bases, leaving 6 bases between the germline ends. The CDR3 has 12 residues. This specimen comes from a study of T-cell reconstitution after alpha-beta-depleted transplantation in children. TCRbeta library preparation incorporated unique molecular identifiers. TCRdb re-derived calls from the PCR reads in MiXCR, one entry per CDR3 protein. The repertoire holds about 690,000 distinct CDR3 sequences, about 15% seen once, with around 0.96% in the top ten. The specimen was PBMCs from the stem cell graft donor, collected from the stem cell graft. The chain has TRBV4-1 and TRBJ2-5; D is undetermined. The TCR comes from a human donor who donated a stem cell graft to a child with acute myeloid leukemia. The CDR3 spells CASSQEERTQYF. The CDR3 nucleotides are TGCGCCAGCAGCCAAGAGGAGAGGACCCAGTACTTC.